This T cell receptor (beta chain) was sequenced in a study of blood T cell repertoires in COVID-19. Study overall: The origin of the acute and convalescent COVID-19 samples was the United States, Italy and Spain. PBMCs, B-cell-depleted T cells, or T cells provided the cDNA or gDNA that made up the material.

With 7 bases clipped from V and 4 bases from J, the junction kept 5 bases outside the gene matches. Germline CDR1 reads MNHEY; CDR2 reads SVGAGI. The CDR3 has 14 amino acids. Original data processing: Amplification from reference gene primers served as the basis for estimated nucleated cell counts. The assay was immunoSEQ multiplex PCR, and TCRdb's table has in-frame clones only and misses some. The V and J calls and the clone size are those of that table, but D and trimming were determined from the DNA. The sample gives about 200,000 clones, about 89% of which show up once; about 6.5% is in the top ten.

The TCR comes from a man aged 60-69 years who had recovered from COVID-19. Source material: peripheral blood. This chain connects TRBV6-5 to TRBJ1-3; 9 nucleotides match TRBD1. The DNA of the CDR3 is TGTGCCAGCAAGAGGGACAGGGCGGGAAACACCATATATTTT. Translation: CASKRDRAGNTIYF.